One and the same sample provided the 9 T cell receptor beta chains below, sequenced in a study of blood T cells in healthy people across ages (dated by TCRdb to the mid-2010s). Libraries were constructed by 5' RACE. Instrument on record: Illumina HiSeq 2500. A second about 7 to 11 cycle PCR used a sample-barcoded 5' primer and a J-beta primer mix. The public sequencing data were trimmed at Q25 with fastp and processed into clonotypes with MiXCR by TCRdb, which kept only in-frame beta chains. Rows matching on CDR3 protein sequence are summarized as one entry with the most common DNA and genes. The sample profile shows about 570,000 distinct CDR3 sequences; about 27% of them were found once. Approximately 3.7% of the sample lies in the top ten. The same data also contributed to another study, on T cells of mothers and their children.

Sequenced input: blood. These receptors were collected from a boy between 2 and 15 years old in good health.

This clonotype was seen more than once but under ten times. This sequence joins TRBV5-5 and TRBJ1-1, with 9 bases lining up with TRBD1. The J segment lost 1 base and the V segment lost 4 bases, leaving 11 bases of the junction unmatched. Germline lookup yields CDR1 SGHKS and CDR2 YYEKEE (reference sequence). The CDR3 is 17 residues long. CDR3 protein: CASSLDRGANPNTEAFF. CDR3 nucleotides: TGTGCCAGCAGCCTCGACAGGGGGGCAAACCCGAACACTGAAGCTTTCTTT.

This chain links TRBV27 with TRBJ2-2; the match to TRBD2 covers 11 bases. From germline, CDR1 is MNHEY and CDR2 SMNVEV (reference sequence). Trimming took 6 bases from V and 1 from J; bases not matched to a gene: 10. The CDR3 length is 18 residues. The CDR3 region is CASSLILAGGLNTGELFF. The CDR3, as DNA: TGTGCCAGCAGCCTCATCCTAGCGGGGGGTCTGAACACCGGGGAGCTGTTTTTT.

The J gene is TRBJ2-7, the V gene TRBV29-1; 7 positions agree with TRBD1. CDR3 size: 13 residues. CDR1 and CDR2 from the germline V gene are SQVTM and ANQGSEA. With 3 bases clipped from V and 2 bases from J, the junction kept 4 bases outside the gene matches. CDR3 residues: CSVEGQRTYEQYF. DNA for the CDR3: TGCAGCGTTGAGGGACAGCGAACCTACGAGCAGTACTTC.

Worth noting for this clonotype: An end of the junction differs from the germline gene, which may be a read error. V usage is TRBV9 and J usage is TRBJ1-5, with D maybe TRBD1 (5 bases). This CDR3 is built from 15 residues. Germline lookup yields CDR1 SGDLS and CDR2 YYNGEE. The CDR3 here is CASSQGVGGNRPQHF. CDR3 bases: TGTGCCAGCTCTCAAGGGGTGGGAGGGAATCGGCCCCAGCATTTT.

The CDR3 DNA reads as TGTGCCAGCAGCCAAGAAGACACGGACCCAAGGTTCTACGAGCAGTACTTC. Translation: CASSQEDTDPRFYEQYF. This rearrangement joins TRBV3-1 to TRBJ2-7; the D is unclear. V lost 0 bases to trimming and J lost 3 bases, with 18 bases between them. Germline loops: CDR1 LGHDT, CDR2 YNNKEL (reference sequence). This CDR3 is built from 17 residues.

This clonotype was observed a few times. The CDR3 DNA sequence: TGTGCCAGCAGTGCGACAGGGGGTGTTTTAAATGAGCAGTTCTTC. It encodes CASSATGGVLNEQFF. J is TRBJ2-1 and V is TRBV6-1; 9 nucleotides align to TRBD1. The CDR3 is 15 residues long. The ends lost 4 bases at V and 7 bases at J; junction bases unmatched: 8. CDR1 is MNHNS and CDR2 is SASEGT in the germline V gene.

The CDR3 reads CASRDSGLGQITDTQYF. DNA of the CDR3: TGTGCCAGCAGGGATAGCGGGCTCGGGCAGATCACAGATACGCAGTATTTT. The J gene is TRBJ2-3, the V gene TRBV7-9; 7 bases are a match to TRBD2. Germline lookup yields CDR1 SEHNR and CDR2 FQNEAQ (reference sequence). There are 17 residues in the CDR3. V lost 6 bases to trimming and J lost 2 bases; unmatched junction nucleotides: 14.

This clonotype has a handful of counts. V gene TRBV2 combines with J gene TRBJ2-3; 7 bases align to TRBD1. With 6 bases clipped from V and 2 bases from J, the junction kept 5 bases outside the gene matches. Germline V gene data show CDR1 as SNHLY and CDR2 as FYNNEI. This CDR3 region has 14 residues. The CDR3 nucleotides are TGTGCCAGCAGATCCGGGACAGCCACAGATACGCAGTATTTT. Amino acid sequence: CASRSGTATDTQYF.

The chain's CDR3 is CSVDPILPKSTEAFF. The CDR3 DNA follows: TGCAGCGTTGACCCAATCCTGCCCAAATCCACTGAAGCTTTCTTT. The chain combines TRBV29-1 with TRBJ1-1; D ambiguous. CDR1 and CDR2 (germline): SQVTM, ANQGSEA. This CDR3 spans 15 amino acids. V was cut by 3 bases and J by 4 bases, with 18 bases left in between.